This TCR beta chain originates from a study of blood T cell repertoires in COVID-19. Per the original data handling: Reference gene primer amplification yielded estimated nucleated cell counts. Repertoires were generated with immunoSEQ multiplex PCR, while TCRdb's copy carries only in-frame clones and drops some. Clone size and V and J calls were adopted from that table, with D and trimming inferred from the DNA. Among more than 100,000 clones listed, about nine tenths were seen once. The germline CDR1 and CDR2 sequences are LGHDT and YNNKEL (reference sequence). The V gene end was trimmed by 4 bases and the J gene end by 0 bases; junction bases not matched to a gene: 4. The CDR3 has 16 amino acids.

The specimen was peripheral blood. The receptor was derived from a man aged 40-50 years with acute or convalescent COVID-19. The genes are TRBV3-1 (or the pseudogene TRBV3-2) and TRBJ2-1, with 9 nucleotides matching TRBD1. CDR3 nucleotides: TGTGCCAGCAGCCGCGGACAGGGGCGCTCCTACAATGAGCAGTTCTTC. Its protein product is CASSRGQGRSYNEQFF.